The present T cell receptor beta chain was sequenced within a study of OX40 agonist ivuxolimab in advanced cancers. Using immunoSEQ multiplex PCR, the repertoire was profiled, and TCRdb retains in-frame clones only, with some absent. The sample records tens of thousands of clones, 94% being singletons. This TCR was sampled from an adult with an advanced solid tumor such as melanoma, head and neck, liver or kidney cancer. Source: CD4+ or CD8+ T cells sorted from blood, taken in a trial of the OX40 agonist ivuxolimab.

CDR3 sequence reads: CASSLSGTQPQHF. CDR3 bases: TGCGCCAGCAGCTTGTCGGGAACTCAGCCCCAGCATTTT. The rearrangement uses TRBV5-1 and TRBJ1-5; D call uncertain. CDR3 length: 13 residues. Germline CDR1 SGHRS, CDR2 YFSETQ. Trimming pared 1 base from V and 6 bases from J, leaving 8 bases between.